This T cell receptor beta chain was captured by sequencing in a study of T cell responses to AZD1222 COVID-19 vaccine. Background on the study: Analyses pooled second doses at about 4 or about 12 weeks.

Data came from immunoSEQ multiplex PCR; TCRdb stores just in-frame clones and leaves some out. The sample contains 95,000 to 150,000 clones, roughly 87% of which appear only once. CDR3 length equals 15 residues. The V gene's germline CDR1 is SGHAT and CDR2 FQNNGV. V was pared by 6 bases and J by 7 bases, with 11 bases of the junction left unmatched. General study points: After the peak T cell response, and only then, were repertoires sampled. White British ancestry dominated among donors, who included more females, and clonal diversity was possibly underestimated. The span of vaccine-associated CD4 TCRs extended across spike, with dominance at 160-218 and 743-854.

This clone has a handful of counts. Its antigen is currently unknown. The V gene is TRBV11-2, the J gene TRBJ2-7; TRBD2 matches at 11 bases. This sequence originates from an adult in good health. The input for sequencing was peripheral blood, taken on day 0 of AZD1222 vaccination. The CDR3 reads CASRPFTSGSGEQYF. In nucleotides, the CDR3 is TGTGCCAGCAGACCCTTTACTAGCGGGAGTGGTGAGCAGTACTTC.